These 17 T cell receptor beta chains were all obtained from the same sample, sequenced in a study of OX40 agonist ivuxolimab in advanced cancers. Method: immunoSEQ multiplex PCR; TCRdb's copy keeps in-frame clones and lacks some. The sample has roughly 87,000 clones, about 90% seen once. The specimen comprised CD4+ or CD8+ T cells sorted from blood, sampled in a trial of the OX40 agonist ivuxolimab. Receptors originate from an adult with an advanced solid tumor such as melanoma, head and neck, liver or kidney cancer.

The genes are TRBV10-3 and TRBJ2-1; 7 bases line up with TRBD2. Germline values: CDR1 ENHRY, CDR2 SYGVKD. The V segment lost 6 bases and the J segment 5 bases; nucleotides outside the gene matches: 16. CDR3 length: 17 residues. In nucleotides, the CDR3 is TGTGCCATCAGCGAAGAGGTGGCGGGAGCGCTGGACAATGAGCAGTTCTTC. Translated, it gives CAISEEVAGALDNEQFF.

The V and J genes are TRBV28 and TRBJ2-1; possibly TRBD2 for D (5 bases). V was pared by 5 bases and J by 1 base, with 9 bases between. Germline V CDR1 and CDR2: MDHEN, SYDVKM. This CDR3 is built from 14 residues. CDR3 protein: CASSPPGSYNEQFF. The CDR3 DNA reads TGTGCCAGCAGTCCCCCGGGGTCCTACAATGAGCAGTTCTTC.

The chain joins TRBV2 to TRBJ1-5; unclear D gene. Germline V gives CDR1 SNHLY, CDR2 FYNNEI. V shed 4 bases and J shed 1 base, with 17 bases lying between them. The CDR3 extends over 17 amino acids. The CDR3 nucleotides are TGTGCCAGCAGTGGGTCGGGGTGGGGATCGAGCAATCAGCCCCAGCATTTT. Its translation is CASSGSGWGSSNQPQHF.

By proportion, this clone is medium-sized. The rearrangement joins TRBV6-1 to TRBJ1-4; 8 bases map to TRBD1. The CDR3 is 14 residues long. Germline CDR1 is MNHNS and CDR2 is SASEGT. V lost 1 base, J lost 6 bases, and 1 base stayed unmatched. The CDR3 DNA follows: TGTGCCAGCAGTGAAGGGACAGGGTATGAAAAACTGTTTTTT. Its protein product is CASSEGTGYEKLFF.

This clone was detected only once. This chain connects TRBV9 to TRBJ1-2; 8 bases fit TRBD1. Unmatched junction bases numbered 10, after V lost 1 base and J lost 5 bases. The germline V gene encodes CDR1 SGDLS and CDR2 YYNGEE. This CDR3 contains 16 residues. CDR3 DNA: TGTGCCAGCAGCGTAAGGGTTACAGGGGGGGATTATGGCTACACCTTC. Its translation is CASSVRVTGGDYGYTF.

The rearrangement links TRBV11-2 to TRBJ2-3; D not certain. The CDR3 extends over 17 amino acids. Trimming shortened V by 4 bases and J by 4 bases, and 21 bases separated the two germline ends. The germline V gene encodes CDR1 SGHAT and CDR2 FQNNGV. CDR3 sequence: CASSSWSGPISPDTQYF. CDR3 in DNA: TGTGCCAGCAGCTCGTGGTCTGGGCCTATCTCCCCAGATACGCAGTATTTT.

In this sample, this clone turned up a few times. The J gene is TRBJ1-6, the V gene TRBV28; tentatively, D is TRBD1 (6 bases). The ends were cut back, 6 bases at V and 9 bases at J, with 15 bases in the middle. The length of the CDR3 is 14 residues. Germline V CDR1 and CDR2: MDHEN, SYDVKM. The CDR3 DNA reads as TGTGCCAGCAGCTGGGGGGGACATGGTTCACCCCTCCACTTT. This encodes CASSWGGHGSPLHF.

The chain joins TRBV30 to TRBJ2-7; no reliable D call. V lost 0 bases to trimming and J lost 0 bases, with 6 bases between them. This CDR3 region has 13 residues. Germline V CDR1 and CDR2: GTSNPN, SVGIG (reference sequence). CDR3 sequence: CAWSVWSSYEQYF. The CDR3 bases are TGTGCCTGGAGTGTATGGAGCTCCTACGAGCAGTACTTC.

A single count supports this clone. This chain uses TRBV6-1 with TRBJ2-2; D may be TRBD2 (6 bases). In germline, CDR1 is MNHNS, CDR2 SASEGT. This CDR3 is built from 15 residues. V was pared by 7 bases and J by 6 bases, with 18 bases between. CDR3 sequence: CASNRLRGLAGELFF. In DNA, the CDR3 is TGTGCCAGCAATCGGTTGCGGGGATTGGCCGGGGAGCTGTTTTTT.

The chain is built from TRBV19 and TRBJ2-3; no clear D gene. V lost 10 bases to trimming and J lost 0 bases, with 11 bases between them. This CDR3 is 13 amino acids long. Germline lookup yields CDR1 LNHDA and CDR2 SQIVND (reference sequence). The CDR3 region has the DNA TGTGCCACCCTTACAACTAGCACAGATACGCAGTATTTT. Amino acid sequence: CATLTTSTDTQYF.

Notes on this clone: In this CDR3 the conserved last residue, phenylalanine or tryptophan, is missing, so a read error is likely. The DNA is left out, because the CDR3 cannot be placed on it with certainty; the CDR3 is given as TCRdb lists it. V gene TRBV2 combines with J gene TRBJ1-1; TRBD1, as called in the table, went unchecked against the DNA. The CDR3 extends over 9 residues, inclusive of both ends. Germline CDR1 is SNHLY and CDR2 is FYNNEI. The CDR3 reads CASSVRVIG.

The rearrangement links TRBV29-1 to TRBJ2-7; TRBD2 matches 8 bases. Looked up from germline, CDR1 is SQVTM and CDR2 is ANQGSEA. Trimming at V came to 4 bases and at J to 6 bases, leaving 5 bases not matched to a gene. The CDR3 totals 12 residues. CDR3 bases: TGCAGCGTTGCCGGGACTAGGGGCGAGCAGTACGTC. Translation gives CSVAGTRGEQYV.

This clone has only one observation. V gene TRBV9 combines with J gene TRBJ1-1, with 7 bases lining up with TRBD1. The germline CDR1 and CDR2 sequences are SGDLS and YYNGEE. Trimming at V came to 0 bases and at J to 5 bases, leaving 7 bases not matched to a gene. The length of the CDR3 is 15 residues. CDR3 DNA: TGTGCCAGCAGCGTAGTGACAGGGTTGAGGACTGAAGCTTTCTTT. Translating it yields CASSVVTGLRTEAFF. Together with reference TRBV9 and TRBJ1-1, the CDR3 gives the full variable domain: DSGVTQTPKHLITATGQRVTLRCSPRSGDLSVYWYQQSLDQGLQFLIQYYNGEERAKGNILERFSAQQFPDLHSELNLSSLELGDSALYFCASSVVTGLRTEAFFGQGTRLTVV.

The chain uses TRBV9 and TRBJ1-1; 8 bases fit TRBD1. This CDR3 is 14 amino acids long. J was trimmed by 1 base and V by 3 bases; bases with no gene match: 2. Germline assignment: CDR1 SGDLS and CDR2 YYNGEE. The CDR3 reads CASSGGQGNTEAFF. The CDR3 DNA follows: TGTGCCAGCAGCGGCGGACAGGGGAACACTGAAGCTTTCTTT.

V usage is TRBV9 and J usage is TRBJ2-4; 8 bases fit TRBD1. The CDR3 consists of 16 residues. Trimming cost V 4 bases and J 0 bases; bases outside gene matches: 6. CDR1 SGDLS and CDR2 YYNGEE come from the germline V gene. The CDR3 here is CASSPGGTIAKNIQYF. CDR3 bases: TGTGCCAGCAGCCCAGGGGGCACCATAGCCAAAAACATTCAGTACTTC.

V is TRBV5-1 and J is TRBJ1-3; D is perhaps TRBD1 (5 bases). Looked up from germline, CDR1 is SGHRS and CDR2 is YFSETQ. Trimming pared 0 bases from V and 0 bases from J, leaving 16 bases between. The CDR3 covers 18 residues. This CDR3 is CASSLDLGRTFSGNTIYF. In DNA form, the CDR3 reads TGCGCCAGCAGCTTGGACCTGGGACGGACCTTCTCTGGAAACACCATATATTTT. The variable domain in full, with the rest retrieved from reference TRBV5-1 and TRBJ1-3, is KAGVTQTPRYLIKTRGQQVTLSCSPISGHRSVSWYQQTPGQGLQFLFEYFSETQRNKGNFPGRFSGRQFSNSRSEMNVSTLELGDSALYLCASSLDLGRTFSGNTIYFGEGSWLTVV.

The chain is built from TRBV9 and TRBJ2-7, with 8 bases that match TRBD2. The CDR3 contains 15 residues. The V gene's germline CDR1 is SGDLS and CDR2 YYNGEE. The V segment lost 0 bases and the J segment 3 bases; nucleotides outside the gene matches: 5. As DNA, the CDR3 is TGTGCCAGCAGCGTAGCTGGCGGGGGGAGCTACGAGCAGTACTTC. Its translation is CASSVAGGGSYEQYF.